Listed below are T cell receptor beta chains from one sample, sequenced in a study of T-cell reconstitution after alpha-beta-depleted transplantation in children. TCRdb re-derived calls from the PCR reads in MiXCR, one entry per CDR3 protein. The table shows about 980,000 distinct CDR3 sequences, with roughly 29% occurring only once. The sample consisted of PBMCs, mostly from graft donor cells, taken 360 days after TCRalphabeta/CD19-depleted stem cell transplant. The receptors were sampled from a boy under two years old who had a stem cell transplant for SCID, so the T cells may come from the graft donor. Each CDR3 is given with its conserved first and last residue. Each record gives: CDR3 DNA, CDR3 protein, clone size, D gene, J gene, V gene. The D gene is left open where the match is weak. The listing skips clone size in some rows; elsewhere it reads once, few, many or a size class.

CDR3nt: TGTGCCAGCAGTTTATCGACCCGACGGGTTAGCACTGAAGCTTTCTTT
CDR3aa: CASSLSTRRVSTEAFF
abundance: NA
d_gene: NA
j_gene: TRBJ1-1
v_gene: TRBV27

CDR3nt: TGTGCCAGCAGCCCGGGACAGTTCCCCTACGAGCAGTACTTC
CDR3aa: CASSPGQFPYEQYF
abundance: few
d_gene: TRBD1
j_gene: TRBJ2-7
v_gene: TRBV5-6

CDR3nt: TGCGCCAGCAGCTTGGGGGGGTTCCTGAGCTCCTACAATGAGCAGTTCTTC
CDR3aa: CASSLGGFLSSYNEQFF
abundance: NA
d_gene: NA
j_gene: TRBJ2-1
v_gene: TRBV5-1

CDR3nt: TGCAGTGCTAGGGCCAGGGGAATAGCGGGGGCTCAGTACTTC
CDR3aa: CSARARGIAGAQYF
abundance: NA
d_gene: TRBD2
j_gene: TRBJ2-4
v_gene: TRBV20-1

CDR3nt: TGTGCCAGCAGCTTATGGGGAAGGGGGCAGGACGAGCAGTACTTC
CDR3aa: CASSLWGRGQDEQYF
abundance: few
d_gene: TRBD1
j_gene: TRBJ2-7
v_gene: TRBV7-8

CDR3nt: TGTGCCATCAGTGCGGGGCTAGGTACAGATACGCAGTATTTT
CDR3aa: CAISAGLGTDTQYF
abundance: few
d_gene: NA
j_gene: TRBJ2-3
v_gene: TRBV10-3

CDR3nt: TGTGCCAGCAGTTTAGGTGCCGGGGGAGCAGATACGCAGTATTTT
CDR3aa: CASSLGAGGADTQYF
abundance: NA
d_gene: NA
j_gene: TRBJ2-3
v_gene: TRBV7-2

CDR3nt: TGTGCCAGCAGCCAGACGGCAGGGGCAAGCAATCAGCCCCAGCATTTT
CDR3aa: CASSQTAGASNQPQHF
abundance: NA
d_gene: NA
j_gene: TRBJ1-5
v_gene: TRBV4-2

CDR3nt: TGTGCCAGCTCACCAAGCAAGAATGAGCAGTTCTTC
CDR3aa: CASSPSKNEQFF
abundance: NA
d_gene: NA
j_gene: TRBJ2-1
v_gene: TRBV18

CDR3nt: TGTGCCAGCAGCTTATCCCCTCCTATCGGTGAGCAGTTCTTC
CDR3aa: CASSLSPPIGEQFF
abundance: few
d_gene: NA
j_gene: TRBJ2-1
v_gene: TRBV11-2

CDR3nt: TGTGCCAGCTGGGGCGTTACCACTGAAGCTTTCTTT
CDR3aa: CASWGVTTEAFF
abundance: NA
d_gene: NA
j_gene: TRBJ1-1
v_gene: TRBV6-6

CDR3nt: TGTGCCAGCAGCTTAGGGGACAGTGGCTCCGGGGAGCTGTTTTTT
CDR3aa: CASSLGDSGSGELFF
abundance: few
d_gene: TRBD1
j_gene: TRBJ2-2
v_gene: TRBV7-2

CDR3nt: TGTGCCAGCAGTCTTTTAACCAGGGGGCGAGTCCAATCACCCCTCCACTTT
CDR3aa: CASSLLTRGRVQSPLHF
abundance: NA
d_gene: TRBD1
j_gene: TRBJ1-6
v_gene: TRBV2

CDR3nt: TGCGCCAGCAGCTTGTTTCTGAACACCGGGGAGCTGTTTTTT
CDR3aa: CASSLFLNTGELFF
abundance: NA
d_gene: NA
j_gene: TRBJ2-2
v_gene: TRBV5-1

CDR3nt: TGCGCCAGCAGCCAAGATGTTAGCGGGGGGCTAAATGAGCAGTTCTTC
CDR3aa: CASSQDVSGGLNEQFF
abundance: few
d_gene: TRBD2
j_gene: TRBJ2-1
v_gene: TRBV4-1

CDR3nt: TGTGCCAGCATCGAGGGGTCCGGCGAGCAGTACTTC
CDR3aa: CASIEGSGEQYF
abundance: many
d_gene: NA
j_gene: TRBJ2-7
v_gene: TRBV7-9

CDR3nt: TGTGCCAGCAGTTCAAACAGGGGAACTGAAGCTTTCTTT
CDR3aa: CASSSNRGTEAFF
abundance: once
d_gene: TRBD1
j_gene: TRBJ1-1
v_gene: TRBV27

CDR3nt: TGTGCCAGCAGTCTCCTCGGGACAGGGGGCAATGAGCAGTTCTTC
CDR3aa: CASSLLGTGGNEQFF
abundance: few
d_gene: TRBD1
j_gene: TRBJ2-1
v_gene: TRBV3-1

CDR3nt: TGTGCCAGCAGTTACTTCCCAGGGGGCGACGATTCACCCCTCCACTTT
CDR3aa: CASSYFPGGDDSPLHF
abundance: few
d_gene: TRBD1
j_gene: TRBJ1-6
v_gene: TRBV6-5

CDR3nt: TGTGCCAGCAGTGAAACAGGGCGGGCCACCGGGGAGCTGTTTTTT
CDR3aa: CASSETGRATGELFF
abundance: once
d_gene: NA
j_gene: TRBJ2-2
v_gene: TRBV25-1

CDR3nt: TGTGCCAGCAGTTACTCTGCTGGGGTCACCGGGGAGCTGTTTTTT
CDR3aa: CASSYSAGVTGELFF
abundance: few
d_gene: NA
j_gene: TRBJ2-2
v_gene: TRBV6-5

CDR3nt: TGTGCCATCAGTGAGAAACAGGGCGGTGGCTACACCTTC
CDR3aa: CAISEKQGGGYTF
abundance: NA
d_gene: NA
j_gene: TRBJ1-2
v_gene: TRBV10-3

CDR3nt: TGTGCCAGCAGACCCCTCCTAGACAGCTACGAGCAGTACTTC
CDR3aa: CASRPLLDSYEQYF
abundance: few
d_gene: NA
j_gene: TRBJ2-7
v_gene: TRBV27

CDR3nt: TGTGCCAGCAGCTTGCTCCTGAACCCAGACAGTAACTACGAGCAGTACTTC
CDR3aa: CASSLLLNPDSNYEQYF
abundance: NA
d_gene: NA
j_gene: TRBJ2-7
v_gene: TRBV11-2

CDR3nt: TGTGCCAGCAGTTTTGAACCGGGAAAAGAGCAGTACTTC
CDR3aa: CASSFEPGKEQYF
abundance: few
d_gene: NA
j_gene: TRBJ2-7
v_gene: TRBV12-3/TRBV12-4

CDR3nt: TGCAGTCCAGGACCGGGACTACGGCCGGAGACCCAGTACTTC
CDR3aa: CSPGPGLRPETQYF
abundance: few
d_gene: TRBD2
j_gene: TRBJ2-5
v_gene: TRBV20-1

CDR3nt: TGTGCCAGCAGTTGGGGAGCGGGGGGCGTCCCCTCCTACAATGAGCAGTTCTTC
CDR3aa: CASSWGAGGVPSYNEQFF
abundance: NA
d_gene: TRBD2
j_gene: TRBJ2-1
v_gene: TRBV6-5

CDR3nt: TGCGCCAGCAGCCCCTCAGTAGGGGGAGCCGGCTACGAGCAGTACTTC
CDR3aa: CASSPSVGGAGYEQYF
abundance: once
d_gene: NA
j_gene: TRBJ2-7
v_gene: TRBV5-1

CDR3nt: TGTGCCTCTGCTCCTGGAGGCGTAGAGACCCAGTACTTC
CDR3aa: CASAPGGVETQYF
abundance: once
d_gene: NA
j_gene: TRBJ2-5
v_gene: TRBV28

CDR3nt: TGTGCCAGCAGCCCTCACCTCGGGTCCCTTTCTGGTAGCAATCAGCCCCAGCATTTT
CDR3aa: CASSPHLGSLSGSNQPQHF
abundance: NA
d_gene: NA
j_gene: TRBJ1-5
v_gene: TRBV6-2/TRBV6-3

CDR3nt: TGTGCCAGCACCGCTACGGGAGAGACCCAGTACTTC
CDR3aa: CASTATGETQYF
abundance: few
d_gene: NA
j_gene: TRBJ2-5
v_gene: TRBV11-1

CDR3nt: TGCGCCAGCAGCCAAGCTCGCAGGGGTAGCACAGATACGCAGTATTTT
CDR3aa: CASSQARRGSTDTQYF
abundance: few
d_gene: NA
j_gene: TRBJ2-3
v_gene: TRBV4-1

CDR3nt: TGTGCCAGCAGTTTGGGTCAGGGGTTAAGTGAGCAGTTCTTC
CDR3aa: CASSLGQGLSEQFF
abundance: few
d_gene: NA
j_gene: TRBJ2-1
v_gene: TRBV28

CDR3nt: TGTGCCAGCAGTGAACTAGCGGGGAGCTACGAGCAGTACTTC
CDR3aa: CASSELAGSYEQYF
abundance: NA
d_gene: TRBD2
j_gene: TRBJ2-7
v_gene: TRBV12-3/TRBV12-4

CDR3nt: TGTGCCAGCAGTTTAGCCTACTCCTTCGGCGAGCAGTACTTC
CDR3aa: CASSLAYSFGEQYF
abundance: NA
d_gene: NA
j_gene: TRBJ2-7
v_gene: TRBV12-3/TRBV12-4

CDR3nt: TGTGCCAGCAGTCGTAACCCCGGGGCAGCCTACGAGCAGTACTTC
CDR3aa: CASSRNPGAAYEQYF
abundance: NA
d_gene: NA
j_gene: TRBJ2-7
v_gene: TRBV12-3/TRBV12-4

CDR3nt: TGTGCCAGCAGCTCCCAACCGGGACTAGAGCAGTATTTT
CDR3aa: CASSSQPGLEQYF
abundance: few
d_gene: TRBD2
j_gene: TRBJ2-3
v_gene: TRBV7-3

CDR3nt: TGCAGCGCGATCCAAGGGGCGGATTGGTCCTACGAGCAGTACTTC
CDR3aa: CSAIQGADWSYEQYF
abundance: NA
d_gene: NA
j_gene: TRBJ2-7
v_gene: TRBV29-1

CDR3nt: TGTGCCAGCAGCCTGTGGGAGGAAGGCTACACCTTC
CDR3aa: CASSLWEEGYTF
abundance: NA
d_gene: NA
j_gene: TRBJ1-2
v_gene: TRBV12-3/TRBV12-4

CDR3nt: TGTGCCAGCAGCTTAGGAGGACGGGGACGACCAAATGAGCAGTTCTTC
CDR3aa: CASSLGGRGRPNEQFF
abundance: NA
d_gene: NA
j_gene: TRBJ2-1
v_gene: TRBV9